The 9 T cell receptor beta chains given below trace back to one sample, sequenced in a study of blood T cell repertoires in COVID-19. The table came from immunoSEQ multiplex PCR; TCRdb's copy has only in-frame clones and leaves some out. The table has tens of thousands of clones, roughly 88% seen once. The source material was peripheral blood. These receptors were collected from a man aged 70 or older with acute or convalescent COVID-19.

This clone was seen a few times. The chain carries TRBV7-3 and TRBJ2-7, with 11 bases lining up with TRBD2. Unmatched junction bases numbered 7, after V lost 2 bases and J lost 4 bases. From germline, CDR1 is SGHTA and CDR2 FQGTGA. CDR3 size: 16 residues. The CDR3 loop reads CASSLGGLAGGYEQYF. CDR3 DNA sequence: TGTGCCAGCAGCTTAGGTGGTCTAGCGGGAGGTTACGAGCAGTACTTC.

The chain has TRBV5-1 and TRBJ2-3; tentative D call: TRBD1 (5 bases). Germline lookup yields CDR1 SGHRS and CDR2 YFSETQ. The CDR3 has 16 residues. The V end was cut by 0 bases, the J end by 0 bases, with 11 bases between. The CDR3 protein is CASSLVPAGSTDTQYF. CDR3 nucleotides: TGCGCCAGCAGCTTGGTCCCCGCAGGGAGCACAGATACGCAGTATTTT. Drawing the rest from reference TRBV5-1 and TRBJ2-3, the complete variable domain is KAGVTQTPRYLIKTRGQQVTLSCSPISGHRSVSWYQQTPGQGLQFLFEYFSETQRNKGNFPGRFSGRQFSNSRSEMNVSTLELGDSALYLCASSLVPAGSTDTQYFGPGTRLTVL.

The gene calls are TRBV10-3 and TRBJ1-4, with TRBD1 matching over 7 bases. This CDR3 region has 14 residues. Trimming at V came to 6 bases and at J to 4 bases, leaving 5 bases not matched to a gene. Germline CDR1 is ENHRY and CDR2 is SYGVKD. The CDR3, as DNA: TGTGCCATCAGGCCCGGGACAGATAATGAAAAACTGTTTTTT. Its protein product is CAIRPGTDNEKLFF.

In DNA, the CDR3 is TGTGCCAGCAGCTTATCTACGGGCACTGAAGCTTTCTTT. This sequence encodes CASSLSTGTEAFF. This chain connects TRBV7-9 to TRBJ1-1, with no clear D. Deletions cut 2 bases from V and 4 bases from J, with 8 bases between. The CDR3 has 13 amino acids. Germline V gives CDR1 SEHNR, CDR2 FQNEAQ (reference sequence).

This clone was counted only a few times. The chain joins TRBV5-1 to TRBJ1-2, with a weak D call TRBD1 (5 bases). This CDR3 is built from 15 residues. Trimming pared 4 bases from V and 3 bases from J, leaving 16 bases between. Germline CDR1 SGHRS, CDR2 YFSETQ. The CDR3 DNA follows: TGCGCCAGCAGCGAGCTTGGGGTAGGGGACTATGGCTACACCTTC. Its translation is CASSELGVGDYGYTF. Complete variable domain (other parts from reference TRBV5-1 and TRBJ1-2): KAGVTQTPRYLIKTRGQQVTLSCSPISGHRSVSWYQQTPGQGLQFLFEYFSETQRNKGNFPGRFSGRQFSNSRSEMNVSTLELGDSALYLCASSELGVGDYGYTFGSGTRLTVV.

This clone was seen a few times. This chain connects TRBV6-5 to TRBJ1-2, with D possibly matching TRBD1 (5 bases). CDR1 and CDR2 from the germline V gene are MNHEY and SVGAGI. The CDR3 contains 14 residues. Trimming shortened V by 6 bases and J by 5 bases, and 16 bases separated the two germline ends. CDR3 in amino acids: CASSGTFSGYGYTF. In DNA, the CDR3 is TGTGCCAGCAGCGGGACTTTCTCGGGATATGGCTACACCTTC.

In its sample, this clone was seen a few times. The V and J genes are TRBV6-1 and TRBJ1-6; D is unresolved. The germline CDR1 and CDR2 sequences are MNHNS and SASEGT. The V end lost 4 bases, the J end lost 9 bases, and 19 bases lay between the germline ends. The CDR3 sequence is 16 residues long. As DNA, the CDR3 is TGTGCCAGCAGTGTAGGCGGGTCGGGAGGAGGTTCACCCCTCCACTTT. It codes for CASSVGGSGGGSPLHF.

This clone showed up just a few times. The rearrangement links TRBV4-1 to TRBJ1-5, with TRBD1 as a possible D gene (6 bases). The germline CDR1 and CDR2 sequences are MGHRA and YSYEKL. The CDR3 has 15 amino acids. Between the trimmed V and J ends, which lost 8 bases and 0 bases, there was a span of 14 bases. The CDR3 nucleotides read TGCGCCAGCGAACCGCAGGGGATTAGCAATCAGCCCCAGCATTTT. It yields the protein CASEPQGISNQPQHF.

Only a few counts were recorded for this clone. The chain combines TRBV7-2 with TRBJ1-2, with 9 bases that match TRBD1. The CDR3 loop spans 14 amino acids. J gave up 5 bases and V 1 base, and 2 bases lay outside the gene matches. Germline V gene data show CDR1 as SGHTA and CDR2 as FQGNSA. This CDR3 is CASSLEQGAYGYTF. The CDR3 DNA reads as TGTGCCAGCAGCTTAGAACAGGGGGCGTATGGCTACACCTTC. Based on the CDR3 plus reference TRBV7-2 and TRBJ1-2, the full variable domain is GAGVSQSPSNKVTEKGKDVELRCDPISGHTALYWYRQSLGQGLEFLIYFQGNSAPDKSGLPSDRFSAERTGGSVSTLTIQRTQQEDSAVYLCASSLEQGAYGYTFGSGTRLTVV.